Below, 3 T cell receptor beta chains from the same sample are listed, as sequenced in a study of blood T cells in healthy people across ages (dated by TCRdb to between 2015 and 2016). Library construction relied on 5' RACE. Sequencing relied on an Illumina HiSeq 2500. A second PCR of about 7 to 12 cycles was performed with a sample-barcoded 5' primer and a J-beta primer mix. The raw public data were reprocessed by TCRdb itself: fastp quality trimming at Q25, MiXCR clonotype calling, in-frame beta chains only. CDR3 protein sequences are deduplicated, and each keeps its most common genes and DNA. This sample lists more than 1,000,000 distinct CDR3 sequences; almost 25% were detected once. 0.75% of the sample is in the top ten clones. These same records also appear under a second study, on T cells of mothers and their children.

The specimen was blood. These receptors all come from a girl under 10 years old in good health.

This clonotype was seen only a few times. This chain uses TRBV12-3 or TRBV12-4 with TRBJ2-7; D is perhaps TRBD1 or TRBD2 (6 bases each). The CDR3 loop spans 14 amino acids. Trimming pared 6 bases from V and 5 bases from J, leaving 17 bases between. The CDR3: CASRLKGGKHEQYF. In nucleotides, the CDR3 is TGTGCCAGCAGACTCAAAGGGGGGAAGCACGAGCAGTACTTC.

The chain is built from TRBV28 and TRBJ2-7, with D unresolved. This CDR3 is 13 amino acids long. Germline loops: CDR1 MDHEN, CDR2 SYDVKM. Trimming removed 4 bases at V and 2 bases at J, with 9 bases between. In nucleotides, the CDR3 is TGTGCCAGCAGTTCTTCCGTCCCCTACGAGCAGTACTTC. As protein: CASSSSVPYEQYF.

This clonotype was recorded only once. The CDR3 spells CSVASGDYQPQHF. The CDR3, as DNA: TGCAGCGTCGCCTCAGGGGATTATCAGCCCCAGCATTTT. The chain carries TRBV29-1 and TRBJ1-5, with D possibly being TRBD1 (6 bases). V dropped 6 bases and J dropped 5 bases, with 14 bases sitting between them. This CDR3 region has 13 residues. Germline CDR1 is SQVTM and CDR2 is ANQGSEA.